Following are 4 T cell receptor beta chains from one sample sequenced in a study of OX40 agonist ivuxolimab in advanced cancers. Assay: immunoSEQ multiplex PCR; the TCRdb copy retains only in-frame clones and omits some. The data hold 67,000 or so clones, with roughly nine tenths observed a single time. Source: CD4+ or CD8+ T cells sorted from blood, taken in a trial of the OX40 agonist ivuxolimab. Source of these receptors: an adult with an advanced solid tumor such as melanoma, head and neck, liver or kidney cancer.

DNA for the CDR3: TGTGCCAGCAGTTCCCCAGGGTTCTCCTACGAGCAGTACTTC. This encodes CASSSPGFSYEQYF. V usage is TRBV28 and J usage is TRBJ2-7; TRBD1 is a possible D gene (5 bases). This CDR3 is built from 14 residues. V shed 4 bases and J shed 0 bases, with 10 bases lying between them. The germline V gene has CDR1 MDHEN and CDR2 SYDVKM. Looking up the rest from reference TRBV28 and TRBJ2-7 gives the full variable domain: DVKVTQSSRYLVKRTGEKVFLECVQDMDHENMFWYRQDPGLGLRLIYFSYDVKMKEKGDIPEGYSVSREKKERFSLILESASTNQTSMYLCASSSPGFSYEQYFGPGTRLTVT.

The chain is built from TRBV7-2 and TRBJ2-1, with 7 positions matching TRBD2. Unmatched junction bases numbered 2, after V lost 0 bases and J lost 6 bases. This CDR3 comprises 14 residues. Germline V gene sequence: CDR1 SGHTA, CDR2 FQGNSA. The CDR3 region has the DNA TGTGCCAGCAGCTTAGCGCTAGCGGTCAATGAGCAGTTCTTC. Its protein product is CASSLALAVNEQFF.

The chain has TRBV30 and TRBJ1-1; TRBD1 is a possible D gene (6 bases). V was cut by 2 bases and J by 10 bases, with 17 bases left in between. The CDR3 is 13 amino acids. The germline gives CDR1 GTSNPN, CDR2 SVGIG (reference sequence). The CDR3 bases are TGTGCCTGGAGTTCACAGCCAGGGGAGGGAGCTTTCTTT. This gives the protein CAWSSQPGEGAFF.

This clone occurred a few times. The chain recombines TRBV18 with TRBJ1-1, with D unclear. V lost 2 bases and J lost 1, with 11 bases in between. The CDR3 is made up of 15 amino acids. Germline V CDR1 and CDR2: KGHSH, LQKENI. The CDR3 here is CASSPGDMRNTEAFF. The CDR3 region has the DNA TGTGCCAGCTCACCAGGTGACATGAGGAACACTGAAGCTTTCTTT.